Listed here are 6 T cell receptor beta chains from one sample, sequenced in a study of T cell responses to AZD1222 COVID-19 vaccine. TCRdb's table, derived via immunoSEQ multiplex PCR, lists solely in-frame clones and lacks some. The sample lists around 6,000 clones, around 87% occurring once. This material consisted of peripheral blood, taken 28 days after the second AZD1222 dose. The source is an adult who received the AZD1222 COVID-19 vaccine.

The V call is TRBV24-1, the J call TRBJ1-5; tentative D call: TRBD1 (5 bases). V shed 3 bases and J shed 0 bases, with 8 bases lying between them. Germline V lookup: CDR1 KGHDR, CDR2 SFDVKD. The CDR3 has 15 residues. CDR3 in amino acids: CATSDRGISNQPQHF. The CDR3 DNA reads TGTGCCACCAGTGATCGGGGCATTAGCAATCAGCCCCAGCATTTT.

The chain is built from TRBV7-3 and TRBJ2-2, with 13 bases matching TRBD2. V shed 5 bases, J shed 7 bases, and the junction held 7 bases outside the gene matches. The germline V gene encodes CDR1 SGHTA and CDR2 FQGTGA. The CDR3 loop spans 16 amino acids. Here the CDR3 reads CASSPGTSGTGGELFF. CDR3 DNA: TGTGCCAGCAGCCCTGGGACTAGCGGGACGGGCGGGGAGCTGTTTTTT. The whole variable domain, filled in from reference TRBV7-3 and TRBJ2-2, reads GAGVSQTPSNKVTEKGKYVELRCDPISGHTALYWYRQSLGQGPEFLIYFQGTGAADDSGLPNDRFFAVRPEGSVSTLKIQRTERGDSAVYLCASSPGTSGTGGELFFGEGSRLTVL.

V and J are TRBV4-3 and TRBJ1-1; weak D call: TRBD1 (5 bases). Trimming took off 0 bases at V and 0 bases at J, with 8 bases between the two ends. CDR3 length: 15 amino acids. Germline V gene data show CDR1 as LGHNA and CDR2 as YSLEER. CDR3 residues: CASSQENRMNTEAFF. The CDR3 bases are TGCGCCAGCAGCCAAGAGAACAGGATGAACACTGAAGCTTTCTTT.

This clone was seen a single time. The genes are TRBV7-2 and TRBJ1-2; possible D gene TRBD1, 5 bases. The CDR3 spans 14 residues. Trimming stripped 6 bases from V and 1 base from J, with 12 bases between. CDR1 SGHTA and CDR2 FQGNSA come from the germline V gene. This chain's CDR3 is CASSPRDSNYGYTF. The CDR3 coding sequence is TGTGCCAGCAGTCCACGTGACAGTAACTATGGCTACACCTTC.

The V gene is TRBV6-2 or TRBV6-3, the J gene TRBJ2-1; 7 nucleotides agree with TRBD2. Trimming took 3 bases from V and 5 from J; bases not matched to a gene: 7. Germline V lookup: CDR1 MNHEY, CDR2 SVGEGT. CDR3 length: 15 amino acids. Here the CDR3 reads CASSYSGTTNNEQFF. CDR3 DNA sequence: TGTGCCAGCAGTTATTCCGGGACTACCAACAATGAGCAGTTCTTC.

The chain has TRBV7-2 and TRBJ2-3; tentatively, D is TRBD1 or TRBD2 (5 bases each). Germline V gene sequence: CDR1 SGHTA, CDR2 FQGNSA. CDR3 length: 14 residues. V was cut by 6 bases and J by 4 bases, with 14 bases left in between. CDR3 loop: CASRIQEAADTQYF. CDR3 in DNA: TGTGCCAGCAGGATACAGGAGGCGGCAGATACGCAGTATTTT.